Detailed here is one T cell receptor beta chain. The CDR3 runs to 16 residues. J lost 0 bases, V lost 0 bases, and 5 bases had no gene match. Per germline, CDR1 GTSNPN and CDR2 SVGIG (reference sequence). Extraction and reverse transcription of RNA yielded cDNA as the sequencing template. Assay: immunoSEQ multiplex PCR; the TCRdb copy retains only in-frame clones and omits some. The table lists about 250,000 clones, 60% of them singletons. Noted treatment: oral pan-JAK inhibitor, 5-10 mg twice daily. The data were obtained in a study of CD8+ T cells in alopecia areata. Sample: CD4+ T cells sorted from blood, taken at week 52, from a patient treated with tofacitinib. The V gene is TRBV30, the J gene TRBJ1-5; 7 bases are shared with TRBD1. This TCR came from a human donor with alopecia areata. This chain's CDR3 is CAWSVTGRDSNQPQHF. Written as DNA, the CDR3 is TGTGCCTGGAGTGTGACAGGGAGGGATAGCAATCAGCCCCAGCATTTT.